This T cell receptor beta chain was identified during a study of blood T cell repertoires in COVID-19. About the study: PBMCs, B-cell-depleted T cells, or T cells provided the cDNA or gDNA that made up the material.

Profiled with immunoSEQ multiplex PCR; TCRdb holds only in-frame clones, not every one. Of under 350,000 clones detected, about 86% appear once; the ten largest clones hold roughly 4.2%. Germline assignment: CDR1 SGHVS and CDR2 FQNEAQ. The CDR3 loop spans 13 amino acids. V was pared by 3 bases and J by 3 bases, with 5 bases between. Assignment of participants to cohorts was predicated upon participant-reported clinical history. This TCR was recovered from a woman aged 40 to 49 with acute COVID-19. The sequencing sample was made of PBMCs or T cells enriched from blood (not recorded which). This chain connects TRBV7-8 to TRBJ1-4; no definite D call. CDR3 amino acids: CASSFRANEKLFF. As DNA, the CDR3 is TGTGCCAGCAGCTTTCGAGCTAATGAAAAACTGTTTTTT.